This TCR beta chain was captured by sequencing in a study of T cells in Graves' hyperthyroidism and ophthalmopathy. The germline V gene encodes CDR1 SNHLY and CDR2 FYNNEI. The CDR3 length is 13 residues. The ends were cut back, 6 bases at V and 5 bases at J, with 11 bases in the middle. This clonotype was found many times. Regions amplified from RNA transcripts were the TCR beta CDR3 regions. Primed by the HTBI set, a first-round RT-PCR was run on the TCR CDR3. A single record per CDR3 protein comes from TCRdb applying MiXCR to the multiplex PCR reads. The sample lists under 700,000 distinct CDR3 sequences; about 43% were seen once.

This clonotype was sampled from a woman younger than 35 with Graves' hyperthyroidism. The source material was peripheral blood or thyroid tissue (not recorded which). V and J are TRBV2 and TRBJ1-5; D possibly corresponds to TRBD1 (5 bases). The CDR3, as DNA: TGTGCCAGCAGCTCCGGGGGAGATCAGCCCCAGCATTTT. It codes for CASSSGGDQPQHF.